This T cell receptor beta chain is drawn from a study of T cells in Graves' hyperthyroidism and ophthalmopathy. Study summary: At the time of initial diagnosis and before any treatment, peripheral blood was collected. Study-level findings and limits: Blood also held most thyroid clonotypes expanded beyond 0.001. Median prediction lead before ophthalmopathy onset was 5 to 7 months with the model.

Amplification targeted TCR beta CDR3 regions from RNA transcripts. In the first-round RT-PCR of the TCR CDR3, the HTBI primer set was used. TCRdb re-called the multiplex PCR reads through MiXCR, storing one row per CDR3 protein. Of over 650,000 distinct CDR3 sequences detected, 16% appear once; the ten largest clones hold around 8.1%. In its sample, this clonotype was seen many times. What it binds is not known. Exclusion criteria comprised uncontrolled infection, other autoimmune disease, pregnancy or lactation. This TCR was recovered from a man aged 18 to 35 with Graves' hyperthyroidism. The sample taken for sequencing was blood.

CDR3 coding DNA: TGTGCCAGCAGTTTAGGGGAGCTAGATACGCAGTATTTT. It specifies CASSLGELDTQYF. This chain connects TRBV12-3 or TRBV12-4 to TRBJ2-3; D is possibly TRBD2 (5 bases). The germline V and J ends were trimmed by 1 base and 5 bases, with 7 bases remaining between them. The CDR3 consists of 13 residues.